One and the same sample provided the 21 T cell receptor beta chains below, sequenced in a study of cytomegalovirus exposure and HLA in healthy donors. Use of 60 Vbeta and 13 Jbeta primers characterized the PCR. Sequenced by immunoSEQ multiplex PCR; TCRdb stores in-frame clones only, minus some. The data show about 150,000 clones, 65% to 85% seen once. Specimen: PBMCs. Source of these receptors: a woman in her 40s in good health and CMV-seropositive.

V usage is TRBV28 and J usage is TRBJ1-2; D call uncertain. CDR3 length: 13 amino acids. The V and J ends lost 3 bases and 5 bases respectively, with 10 bases between them. Germline V gene data show CDR1 as MDHEN and CDR2 as SYDVKM. The CDR3 loop is CASSFPLEYGYTF. The CDR3 bases are TGTGCCAGCAGTTTCCCCCTAGAATATGGCTACACCTTC.

This chain joins TRBV7-2 and TRBJ2-7, with D perhaps TRBD2 (7 bases). V lost 7 bases, J lost 3 bases, and 16 bases lay in between. The CDR3 is made up of 14 amino acids. The germline V gene has CDR1 SGHTA and CDR2 FQGNSA. In DNA form, the CDR3 reads TGTGCCAGCAACAAGAGGGGGGGCGGCTACGAGCAGTACTTC. Translating it yields CASNKRGGGYEQYF.

In its sample, this clone was seen once. The chain couples TRBV5-3 to TRBJ1-2, with 8 bases fitting TRBD1. TRBV5-3 is reported as an ORF; its role is uncertain. V lost 4 bases to trimming and J lost 1 base; unmatched junction nucleotides: 6. The CDR3 is 15 residues long. DNA for the CDR3: TGTGCCAGAAGCCTTTCGGACAGGGATAACTATGGCTACACCTTC. This gives the protein CARSLSDRDNYGYTF.

The V and J genes are TRBV25-1 and TRBJ2-1; 8 nucleotides match TRBD2. After removal of 10 bases from V and 2 bases from J, the junction contained 7 bases not matched to a gene. Germline V gene lookup returns CDR1 MGHDK and CDR2 SYGVNS. The CDR3 has 14 amino acids. The CDR3 loop is CATEAGVAYNEQFF. CDR3 DNA: TGTGCCACCGAAGCGGGAGTTGCCTACAATGAGCAGTTCTTC.

This clone was detected many times. The chain employs TRBV29-1 and TRBJ2-7; maybe TRBD1 (6 bases). This CDR3 has 13 residues. Trimming cost V 4 bases and J 0 bases, with 10 bases left between them. The V gene's germline CDR1 is SQVTM and CDR2 ANQGSEA. The CDR3 DNA reads as TGCAGCGTTGTGCAGGGGATCTCCTACGAGCAGTACTTC. Translated: CSVVQGISYEQYF.

The V gene is TRBV7-8, the J gene TRBJ2-7, with TRBD2 matching 8 bases. The CDR3 runs 14 residues. J gave up 2 bases and V 5 bases, and 5 bases lay outside the gene matches. Germline V gene data show CDR1 as SGHVS and CDR2 as FQNEAQ. The CDR3, as DNA: TGTGCCAGCAGCCCACGGACTAGCACCTACGAGCAGTACTTC. It is translated as CASSPRTSTYEQYF.

This clone has just one count. The chain couples TRBV7-9 to TRBJ2-3; 9 nucleotides match TRBD1. The CDR3 is 14 residues long. Unmatched junction bases numbered 2, after V lost 2 bases and J lost 5 bases. The germline gives CDR1 SEHNR, CDR2 FQNEAQ (reference sequence). The CDR3 coding sequence is TGTGCCAGCAGCTTAACAGGGGGCAGAGATACGCAGTATTTT. Translating gives CASSLTGGRDTQYF. The full variable domain, rest sourced from reference TRBV7-9 and TRBJ2-3, is DTGVSQNPRHKITKRGQNVTFRCDPISEHNRLYWYRQTLGQGPEFLTYFQNEAQLEKSRLLSDRFSAERPKGSFSTLEIQRTEQGDSAMYLCASSLTGGRDTQYFGPGTRLTVL.

This clone was picked up one time. The genes are TRBV5-1 and TRBJ2-1; 8 bases align to TRBD1. The junction had 4 bases not matched to a gene; V was cut back by 0 bases and J by 2 bases. Germline CDR1 SGHRS, CDR2 YFSETQ. This CDR3 comprises 16 residues. The DNA of the CDR3 is TGCGCCAGCAGCTTGGCAGTGACAGGGGCCTACAATGAGCAGTTCTTC. Protein sequence: CASSLAVTGAYNEQFF.

The CDR3 nucleotides are TGTGCCAGCAGTTCTCCGGTAGCCTTACGCTCTGGGGCCAACGTCCTGACTTTC. Its protein is CASSSPVALRSGANVLTF. The V and J genes are TRBV5-6 and TRBJ2-6, with unresolved D. Germline V gene data show CDR1 as SGHDT and CDR2 as YYEEEE. This CDR3 is 18 amino acids long. The V gene lost 5 bases and the J gene lost 0 bases, with 18 bases spanning the gap.

The chain has TRBV18 and TRBJ2-2, with D maybe TRBD1 (5 bases). Trimming removed 4 bases from V and 6 bases from J, with 12 bases in between. Germline assignment: CDR1 KGHSH and CDR2 LQKENI. The CDR3 length is 14 residues. The CDR3 reads CASSLDIMPGELFF. The CDR3 DNA follows: TGTGCCAGCTCACTGGACATAATGCCCGGGGAGCTGTTTTTT.

The gene calls are TRBV19 and TRBJ1-1, with 7 bases aligning to TRBD1. Germline CDR1 is LNHDA and CDR2 is SQIVND (reference sequence). After removal of 2 bases from V and 5 bases from J, the junction contained 2 bases not matched to a gene. The CDR3 consists of 13 residues. CDR3 protein: CASSIRGRTEAFF. CDR3 DNA sequence: TGTGCCAGTAGTATAAGGGGGCGGACTGAAGCTTTCTTT.

This clone has a count of ten or more. The V and J genes are TRBV28 and TRBJ1-4; D is uncertain. This CDR3 contains 13 residues. Germline lookup yields CDR1 MDHEN and CDR2 SYDVKM. V was clipped by 5 bases and J by 5 bases, with 9 bases between them. Written as DNA, the CDR3 is TGTGCCAGCAGTGCTTACAACAATGAAAAACTGTTTTTT. Its translation: CASSAYNNEKLFF.

Notes on this clone: At one end, the junction sequence differs from germline, possibly due to a read error. This chain connects TRBV28 to TRBJ2-1; 7 bases match TRBD2. CDR3 size: 15 residues. From germline, CDR1 is MDHEN and CDR2 SYDVKM. Here the CDR3 DNA reads TGTGCCAGCGGGGGGTCGGGAGGTTCTTACAGTGAGCAGTTCTTC. Protein product: CASGGSGGSYSEQFF.

CDR3 nucleotide sequence: TGTGCCAGCAGCGTCCGGACAGTCTCCGGGGAGCTGTTTTTT. Protein: CASSVRTVSGELFF. V is TRBV9 and J is TRBJ2-2; tentatively, D is TRBD1 (6 bases). The germline CDR1 and CDR2 sequences are SGDLS and YYNGEE. The CDR3 is 14 amino acids. Trimming shortened V by 2 bases and J by 6 bases, and 11 bases separated the two germline ends.

This clone was seen more than once but under ten times. The chain uses TRBV7-9 and TRBJ1-3; possibly TRBD1 for D (6 bases). V was pared by 2 bases and J by 0 bases, with 14 bases between. Germline V gene lookup returns CDR1 SEHNR and CDR2 FQNEAQ (reference sequence). The CDR3 spans 17 residues. CDR3 residues: CASSLWTAPSSGNTIYF. CDR3 nucleotides: TGTGCCAGCAGCTTATGGACAGCCCCGAGCTCTGGAAACACCATATATTTT.

Only one count was recorded for this clone. The DNA of the CDR3 is TGTGCCAGTAGCCGGTCCGGAGATACGCAGTATTTT. It encodes CASSRSGDTQYF. The chain employs TRBV19 and TRBJ2-3; D remains unclear. V shed 6 bases and J shed 5 bases, with 9 bases lying between them. Germline CDR1 and CDR2: LNHDA and SQIVND (reference sequence). This CDR3 is built from 12 residues.

V usage is TRBV11-2 and J usage is TRBJ2-3, with TRBD2 matching over 15 bases. J was trimmed by 3 bases and V by 4 bases; bases with no gene match: 5. Germline lookup yields CDR1 SGHAT and CDR2 FQNNGV. The CDR3 is made up of 17 amino acids. Written as DNA, the CDR3 is TGTGCCAGCAGCTCACCGGGACTAGCGGGAGGAACAGATACGCAGTATTTT. Translated: CASSSPGLAGGTDTQYF.

As to this clone: Other DNA variants within this sample encode the same CDR3. This chain uses TRBV5-1 with TRBJ2-1; TRBD2 agrees at 11 bases. The junction had 5 bases not matched to a gene; V was cut back by 0 bases and J by 6 bases. The length of the CDR3 is 16 residues. Germline V gene data show CDR1 as SGHRS and CDR2 as YFSETQ. CDR3 in amino acids: CASSLGLAGGGNEQFF. CDR3 sequence (DNA): TGCGCCAGCAGCTTGGGCCTAGCGGGAGGAGGCAATGAGCAGTTCTTC.

The chain joins TRBV25-1 to TRBJ1-1, with 7 positions matching TRBD1. The CDR3 covers 14 residues. V dropped 4 bases and J dropped 5; count of bases not matched to a gene: 7. Germline values: CDR1 MGHDK, CDR2 SYGVNS. CDR3 protein: CASSVQGRGTEAFF. The CDR3 DNA sequence: TGTGCCAGCAGTGTACAGGGGCGAGGGACTGAAGCTTTCTTT.

The chain employs TRBV29-1 and TRBJ2-1; TRBD1 is a possible D gene (6 bases). The CDR3 runs to 12 residues. The V end lost 4 bases, the J end lost 4 bases, and 8 bases lay between the germline ends. Germline CDR1 is SQVTM and CDR2 is ANQGSEA. The CDR3 here is CSVGGQYNEQFF. The CDR3 coding sequence is TGCAGCGTTGGGGGGCAATACAATGAGCAGTTCTTC.

The chain employs TRBV19 and TRBJ2-1, with TRBD2 matching over 9 bases. J lost 5 bases, V lost 1 base, and 6 bases had no gene match. Germline lookup yields CDR1 LNHDA and CDR2 SQIVND (reference sequence). This CDR3 has 16 residues. The CDR3 loop is CASSIGGGRGDNEQFF. The CDR3 DNA sequence: TGTGCCAGTAGTATAGGGGGCGGGAGGGGAGACAATGAGCAGTTCTTC.